This T cell receptor (beta chain) was captured in a study of shared T cell receptors in the human thymus. Losses at the gene ends were 0 bases for V and 6 bases for J; bases not matched to a gene: 11. CDR3 size: 18 residues. The germline CDR1 and CDR2 sequences are SGHTA and FQGNSA. Here immunoSEQ multiplex PCR was the method, and the copy in TCRdb shows in-frame clones only, minus some. The profile shows roughly 550,000 clones, about 80% of them singletons. In addition, the sample was reused for a study of human thymus T cells. That publication notes: Corrective heart surgery yielded resections, and these provided the thymus tissue. An apparent bias in V and J gene usage was seen in thymic and blood repertoires.

Input material: thymocytes. The chain carries TRBV7-2 and TRBJ2-3; 11 nucleotides line up with TRBD2. The sequence was collected from a boy less than two years old with a congenital heart defect. The DNA of the CDR3 is TGTGCCAGCAGCTTAGCCCCGACTAGCGGGACCCTCCCGGATACGCAGTATTTT. Translating it yields CASSLAPTSGTLPDTQYF.